This TCR beta chain was documented in a study of T cell repertoires in cytomegalovirus infection. Germline loops: CDR1 SEHNR, CDR2 FQNEAQ (reference sequence). With 1 base removed from V and 2 bases from J, the gap between germline ends came to 9 bases. The CDR3 sequence is 14 residues long. TCRdb analysed the reads with MiXCR anew, one entry per CDR3 protein. The sample yields around 740,000 distinct CDR3 sequences, roughly a third seen once. The sample holds many counts of this clonotype. This rearrangement joins TRBV7-9 to TRBJ2-7; D unresolved. The sequence derives from a human donor in good health (CMV status not recorded). Some clones in this sample may be carry-over from other donors' samples. Sequencing was carried out using PBMCs. CDR3 nucleotides: TGTGCCAGCAGCTTAGTAGGTGGGCCCTACGAGCAGTACTTC. It translates to CASSLVGGPYEQYF.